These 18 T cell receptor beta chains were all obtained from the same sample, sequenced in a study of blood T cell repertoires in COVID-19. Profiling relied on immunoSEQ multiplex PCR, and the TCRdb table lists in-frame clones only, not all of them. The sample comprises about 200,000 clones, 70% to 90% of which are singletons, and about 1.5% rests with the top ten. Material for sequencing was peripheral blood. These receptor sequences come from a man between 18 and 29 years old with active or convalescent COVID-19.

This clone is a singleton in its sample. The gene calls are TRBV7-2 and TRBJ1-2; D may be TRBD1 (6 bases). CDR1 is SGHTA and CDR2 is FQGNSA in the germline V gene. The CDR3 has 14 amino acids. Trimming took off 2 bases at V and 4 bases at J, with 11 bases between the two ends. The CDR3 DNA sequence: TGTGCCAGCAGCTTACCGGACAGACCCTATGGCTACACCTTC. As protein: CASSLPDRPYGYTF.

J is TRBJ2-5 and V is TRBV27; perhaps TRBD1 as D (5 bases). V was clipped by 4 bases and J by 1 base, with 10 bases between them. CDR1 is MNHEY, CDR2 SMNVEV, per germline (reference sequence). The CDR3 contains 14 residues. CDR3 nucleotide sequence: TGTGCCAGCAGTTGGGGCTGGGGCCAAGAGACCCAGTACTTC. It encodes CASSWGWGQETQYF.

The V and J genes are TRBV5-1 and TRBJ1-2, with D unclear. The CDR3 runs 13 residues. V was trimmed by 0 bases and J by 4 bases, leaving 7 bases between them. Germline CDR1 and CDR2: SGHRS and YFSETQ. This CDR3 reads CASSLAPSYGYTF. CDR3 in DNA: TGCGCCAGCAGCTTGGCCCCGAGCTATGGCTACACCTTC.

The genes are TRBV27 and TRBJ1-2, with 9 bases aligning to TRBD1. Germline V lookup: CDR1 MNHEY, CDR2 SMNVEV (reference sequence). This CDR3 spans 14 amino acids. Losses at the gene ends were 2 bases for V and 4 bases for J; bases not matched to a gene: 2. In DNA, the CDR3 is TGTGCCAGCAGTTTAACAGGGGGCACCTATGGCTACACCTTC. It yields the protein CASSLTGGTYGYTF.

The DNA for the CDR3 is TGTGCCAGCCTCGACCTAGGGGCAGGGGGCGATGGCTACACCTTC. The encoded protein is CASLDLGAGGDGYTF. The rearrangement joins TRBV28 to TRBJ1-2, with 8 positions matching TRBD1. The CDR3 runs to 15 residues. V shed 8 bases, J shed 6 bases, and the junction held 14 bases outside the gene matches. The germline V gene has CDR1 MDHEN and CDR2 SYDVKM.

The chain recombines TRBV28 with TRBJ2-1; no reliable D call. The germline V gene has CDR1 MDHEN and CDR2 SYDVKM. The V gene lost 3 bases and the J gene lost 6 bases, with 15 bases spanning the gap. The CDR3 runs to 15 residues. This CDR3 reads CASSFSTPPFNEQFF. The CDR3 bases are TGTGCCAGCAGTTTCTCTACCCCTCCATTCAATGAGCAGTTCTTC.

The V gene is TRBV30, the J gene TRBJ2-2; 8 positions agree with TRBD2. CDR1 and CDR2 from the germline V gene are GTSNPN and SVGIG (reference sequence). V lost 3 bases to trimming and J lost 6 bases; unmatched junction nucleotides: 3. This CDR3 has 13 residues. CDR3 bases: TGTGCCTGGAGATTAGCGGGACCCGGGGAGCTGTTTTTT. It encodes CAWRLAGPGELFF.

The CDR3 region has the DNA TGTGCCACCAGCAGGGGACCCGGACAGGCTAACTATGGCTACACCTTC. Translation: CATSRGPGQANYGYTF. The chain joins TRBV15 to TRBJ1-2, with TRBD1 identical over 7 bases. Germline V gene lookup returns CDR1 LNHNV and CDR2 YYDKDF (reference sequence). CDR3 size: 16 residues. V shed 3 bases, J shed 0 bases, and the junction held 7 bases outside the gene matches. The complete variable domain, with remaining parts taken from reference TRBV15 and TRBJ1-2, reads DAMVIQNPRYQVTQFGKPVTLSCSQTLNHNVMYWYQQKSSQAPKLLFHYYDKDFNNEADTPDNFQSRRPNTSFCFLDIRSPGLGDTAMYLCATSRGPGQANYGYTFGSGTRLTVV.

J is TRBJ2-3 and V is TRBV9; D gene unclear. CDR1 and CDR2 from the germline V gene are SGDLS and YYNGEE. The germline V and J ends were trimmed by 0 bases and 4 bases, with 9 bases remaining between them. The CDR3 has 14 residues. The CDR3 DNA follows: TGTGCCAGCAGCGTAGCAGGTGGGCCAGATACGCAGTATTTT. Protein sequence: CASSVAGGPDTQYF.

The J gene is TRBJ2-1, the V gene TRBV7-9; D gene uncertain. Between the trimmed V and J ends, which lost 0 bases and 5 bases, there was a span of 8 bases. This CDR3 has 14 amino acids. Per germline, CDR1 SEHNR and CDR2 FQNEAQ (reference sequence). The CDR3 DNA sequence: TGTGCCAGCAGCTTAGCGGGCAGGAACAATGAGCAGTTCTTC. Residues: CASSLAGRNNEQFF.

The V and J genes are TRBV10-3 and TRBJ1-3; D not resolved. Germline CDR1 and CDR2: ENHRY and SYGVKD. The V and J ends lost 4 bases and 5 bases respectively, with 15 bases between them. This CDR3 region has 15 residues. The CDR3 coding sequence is TGTGCCATCAGTGTCGAGAGGGCGGTTCGAAACACCATATATTTT. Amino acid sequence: CAISVERAVRNTIYF.

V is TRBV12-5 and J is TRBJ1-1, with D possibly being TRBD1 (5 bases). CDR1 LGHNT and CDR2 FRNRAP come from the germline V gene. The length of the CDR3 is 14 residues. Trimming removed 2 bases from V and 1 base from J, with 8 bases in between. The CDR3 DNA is TGTGCTAGTGGTTTGAGGGGTGGGAACACTGAAGCTTTCTTT. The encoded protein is CASGLRGGNTEAFF.

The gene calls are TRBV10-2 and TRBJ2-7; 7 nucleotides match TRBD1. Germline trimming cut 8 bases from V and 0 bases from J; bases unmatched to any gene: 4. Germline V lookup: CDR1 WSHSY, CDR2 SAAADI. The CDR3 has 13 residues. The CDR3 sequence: CASGGQDSYEQYF. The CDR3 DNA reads TGCGCCAGCGGAGGACAGGACTCCTACGAGCAGTACTTC.

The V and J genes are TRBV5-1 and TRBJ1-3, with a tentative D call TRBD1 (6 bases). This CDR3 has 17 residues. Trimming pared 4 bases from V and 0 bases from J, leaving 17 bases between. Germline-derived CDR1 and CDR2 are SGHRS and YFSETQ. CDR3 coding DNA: TGCGCCAGCAGCAACGTACCCCCAGGGGACTCTGGAAACACCATATATTTT. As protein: CASSNVPPGDSGNTIYF. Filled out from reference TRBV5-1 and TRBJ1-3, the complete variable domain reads KAGVTQTPRYLIKTRGQQVTLSCSPISGHRSVSWYQQTPGQGLQFLFEYFSETQRNKGNFPGRFSGRQFSNSRSEMNVSTLELGDSALYLCASSNVPPGDSGNTIYFGEGSWLTVV.

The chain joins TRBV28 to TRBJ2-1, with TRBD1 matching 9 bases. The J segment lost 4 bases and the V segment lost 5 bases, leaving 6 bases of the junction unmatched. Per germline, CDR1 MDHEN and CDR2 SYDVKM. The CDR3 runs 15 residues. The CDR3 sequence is CASSPWTGAYNEQFF. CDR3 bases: TGTGCCAGCAGTCCCTGGACAGGGGCGTACAATGAGCAGTTCTTC.

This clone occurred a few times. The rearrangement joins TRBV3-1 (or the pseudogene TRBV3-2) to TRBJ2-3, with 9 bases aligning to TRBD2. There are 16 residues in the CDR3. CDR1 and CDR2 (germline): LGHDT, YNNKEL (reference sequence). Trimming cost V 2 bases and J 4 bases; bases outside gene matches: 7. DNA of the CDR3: TGTGCCAGCAGCCAAAGGCGGGAGGGCCCATCAGATACGCAGTATTTT. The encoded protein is CASSQRREGPSDTQYF.

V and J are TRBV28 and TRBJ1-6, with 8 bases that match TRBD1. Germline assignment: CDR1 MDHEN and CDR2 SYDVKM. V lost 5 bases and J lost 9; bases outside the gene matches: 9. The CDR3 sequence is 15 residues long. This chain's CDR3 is CASSIRGQTSSPLHF. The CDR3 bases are TGTGCCAGCAGTATCAGGGGGCAAACTAGTTCACCCCTCCACTTT.

The CDR3 DNA reads as TGTGCCAGCACCCTAGGACAGACTCTTCCTGATAACACCGGGGAGCTGTTTTTT. Translated: CASTLGQTLPDNTGELFF. The rearrangement links TRBV11-2 to TRBJ2-2; possibly TRBD1 for D (6 bases). V gave up 7 bases and J gave up 2 bases, with 23 bases separating them. Germline CDR1 reads SGHAT; CDR2 reads FQNNGV. The CDR3 length is 18 residues.